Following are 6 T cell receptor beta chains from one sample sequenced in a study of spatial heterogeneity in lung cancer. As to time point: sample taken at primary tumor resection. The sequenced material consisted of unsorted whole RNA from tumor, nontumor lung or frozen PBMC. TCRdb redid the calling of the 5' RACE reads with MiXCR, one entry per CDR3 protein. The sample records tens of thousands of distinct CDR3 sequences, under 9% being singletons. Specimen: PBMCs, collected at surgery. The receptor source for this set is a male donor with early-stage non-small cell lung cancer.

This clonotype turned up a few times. The CDR3 reads CASSSERTGTGVYEQYF. DNA for the CDR3: TGCGCCAGCAGCTCGGAACGTACCGGGACAGGGGTCTACGAGCAGTACTTC. The chain links TRBV5-1 to TRBJ2-7; 10 positions agree with TRBD1. CDR3 length: 17 amino acids. Germline V gene sequence: CDR1 SGHRS, CDR2 YFSETQ. Trimming took 3 bases from V and 3 from J; bases not matched to a gene: 12.

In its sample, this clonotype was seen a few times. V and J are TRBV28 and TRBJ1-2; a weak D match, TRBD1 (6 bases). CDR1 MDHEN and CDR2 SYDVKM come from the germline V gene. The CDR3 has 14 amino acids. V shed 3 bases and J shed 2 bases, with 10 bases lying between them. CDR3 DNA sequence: TGTGCCAGCAGTTTGGGGGGCAGGAACTATGGCTACACCTTC. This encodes CASSLGGRNYGYTF.

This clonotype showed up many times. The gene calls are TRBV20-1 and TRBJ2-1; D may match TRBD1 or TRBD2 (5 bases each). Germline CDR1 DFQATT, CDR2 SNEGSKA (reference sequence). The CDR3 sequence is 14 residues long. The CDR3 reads CRASGRGRYNEQFF. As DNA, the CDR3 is TGCAGGGCCTCCGGTAGGGGACGCTACAATGAGCAGTTCTTC.

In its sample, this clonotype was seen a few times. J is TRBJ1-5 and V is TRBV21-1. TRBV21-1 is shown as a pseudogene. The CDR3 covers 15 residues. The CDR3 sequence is CASSKEGYSNQPQHF. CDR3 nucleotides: TGTGCCAGCAGCAAAGAAGGGTATAGCAATCAGCCCCAGCATTTT.

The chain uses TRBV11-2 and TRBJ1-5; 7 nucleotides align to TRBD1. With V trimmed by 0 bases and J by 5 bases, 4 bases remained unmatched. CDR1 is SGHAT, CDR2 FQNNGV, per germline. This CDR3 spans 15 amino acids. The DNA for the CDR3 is TGTGCCAGCAGCTTAGATCCAGGGGGGTATCAGCCCCAGCATTTT. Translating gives CASSLDPGGYQPQHF. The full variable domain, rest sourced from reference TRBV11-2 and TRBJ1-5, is EAGVAQSPRYKIIEKRQSVAFWCNPISGHATLYWYQQILGQGPKLLIQFQNNGVVDDSQLPKDRFSAERLKGVDSTLKIQPAKLEDSAVYLCASSLDPGGYQPQHFGDGTRLSIL.

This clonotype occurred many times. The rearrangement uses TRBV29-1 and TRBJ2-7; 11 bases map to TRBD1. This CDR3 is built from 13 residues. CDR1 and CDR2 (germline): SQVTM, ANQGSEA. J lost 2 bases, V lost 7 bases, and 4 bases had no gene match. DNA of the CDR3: TGCAGCGCCGGACAGGGGGCAACCTACGAGCAGTACTTC. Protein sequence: CSAGQGATYEQYF.